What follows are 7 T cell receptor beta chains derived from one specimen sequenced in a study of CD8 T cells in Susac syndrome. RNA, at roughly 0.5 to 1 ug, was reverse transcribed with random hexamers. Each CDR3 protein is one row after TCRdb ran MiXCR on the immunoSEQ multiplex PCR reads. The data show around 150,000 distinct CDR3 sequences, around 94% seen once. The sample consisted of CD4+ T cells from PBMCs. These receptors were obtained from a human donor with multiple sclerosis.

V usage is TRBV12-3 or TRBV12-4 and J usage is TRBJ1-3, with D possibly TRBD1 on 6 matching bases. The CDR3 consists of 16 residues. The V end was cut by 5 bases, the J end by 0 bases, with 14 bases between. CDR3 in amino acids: CASSPTGPLSGNTIYF. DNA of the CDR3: TGTGCCAGCAGTCCGACAGGTCCTCTCTCTGGAAACACCATATATTTT.

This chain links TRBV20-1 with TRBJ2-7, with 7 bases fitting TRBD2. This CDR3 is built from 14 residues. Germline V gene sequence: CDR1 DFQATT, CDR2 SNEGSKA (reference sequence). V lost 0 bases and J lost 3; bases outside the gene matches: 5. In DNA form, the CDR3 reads TGCAGTGCTAGAGATTACCGGGACTACTACGAGCAGTACTTC. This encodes CSARDYRDYYEQYF.

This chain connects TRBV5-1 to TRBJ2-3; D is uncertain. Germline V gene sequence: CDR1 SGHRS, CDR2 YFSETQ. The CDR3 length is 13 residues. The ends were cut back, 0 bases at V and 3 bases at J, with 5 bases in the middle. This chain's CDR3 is CASSLETTDTQYF. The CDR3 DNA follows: TGCGCCAGCAGCTTGGAGACGACAGATACGCAGTATTTT.

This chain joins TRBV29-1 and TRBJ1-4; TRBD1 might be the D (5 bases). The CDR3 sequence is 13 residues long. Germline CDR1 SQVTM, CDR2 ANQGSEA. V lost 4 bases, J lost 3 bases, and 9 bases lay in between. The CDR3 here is CSVARAANEKLFF. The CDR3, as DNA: TGCAGCGTTGCCAGGGCCGCTAATGAAAAACTGTTTTTT.

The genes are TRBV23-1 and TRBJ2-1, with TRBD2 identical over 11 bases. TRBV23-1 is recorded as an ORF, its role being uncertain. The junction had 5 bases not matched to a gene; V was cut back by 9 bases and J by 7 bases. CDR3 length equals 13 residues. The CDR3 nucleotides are TGCGCCAGAGGACTAGCGGGCCAAAATGAGCAGTTCTTC. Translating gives CARGLAGQNEQFF.

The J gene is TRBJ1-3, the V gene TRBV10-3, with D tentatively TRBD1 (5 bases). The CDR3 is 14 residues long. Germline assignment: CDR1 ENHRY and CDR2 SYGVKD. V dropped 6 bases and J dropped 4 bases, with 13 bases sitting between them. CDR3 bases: TGTGCCATCAGGTGGGGGGAAGGAGGAAACACCATATATTTT. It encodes CAIRWGEGGNTIYF.

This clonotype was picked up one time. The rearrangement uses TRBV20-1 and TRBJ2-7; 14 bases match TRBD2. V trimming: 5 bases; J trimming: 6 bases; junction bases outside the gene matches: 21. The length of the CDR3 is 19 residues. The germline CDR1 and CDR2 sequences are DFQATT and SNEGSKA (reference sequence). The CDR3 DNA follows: TGCAGTGCTCGCCGGGGACCGGGGACTAGCGGGAGCCCTCCGGGCGAGCAGTACTTC. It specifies CSARRGPGTSGSPPGEQYF.